The 16 T cell receptor beta chains given below trace back to one sample, sequenced in a study of shared clonotypes between healthy human individuals. Data came from immunoSEQ multiplex PCR; TCRdb stores just in-frame clones and leaves some out. Here the sample spans about 1,500,000 clones, roughly 96% being singletons. Sequenced sample: naive CD4+ T cells sorted from blood. Subset here: CD45RA+ positively selected. Every receptor here comes from a man aged 30 to 45 in good health.

This clone appeared a single time. CDR3 amino acids: CASSSTTGGGETQYF. The CDR3 coding sequence is TGTGCCAGCAGCTCCACGACAGGGGGCGGAGAGACCCAGTACTTC. This chain joins TRBV5-4 and TRBJ2-5; TRBD1 aligns across 10 bases. The CDR3 length is 15 residues. V gave up 3 bases and J gave up 4 bases; unmatched junction bases: 6. The V gene's germline CDR1 is SGHNT and CDR2 YYREEE (reference sequence).

The rearrangement links TRBV5-6 to TRBJ2-1; 7 nucleotides line up with TRBD2. Germline values: CDR1 SGHDT, CDR2 YYEEEE. With 2 bases clipped from V and 4 bases from J, the junction kept 9 bases outside the gene matches. The CDR3 consists of 16 residues. CDR3 bases: TGTGCCAGCAGCTTTGCCGGGACCGGGGGGTACAATGAGCAGTTCTTC. Translated: CASSFAGTGGYNEQFF.

The chain combines TRBV7-2 with TRBJ2-7; D not certain. Germline V gives CDR1 SGHTA, CDR2 FQGNSA. CDR3 length: 14 amino acids. V was trimmed by 2 bases and J by 3 bases, leaving 11 bases between them. The CDR3 region has the DNA TGTGCCAGCAGCTTAAGTAGAGAGTTCTACGAGCAGTACTTC. This encodes CASSLSREFYEQYF.

This chain joins TRBV28 and TRBJ2-6; D gene uncertain. The germline gives CDR1 MDHEN, CDR2 SYDVKM. CDR3 length: 18 amino acids. Trimming removed 0 bases at V and 0 bases at J, with 12 bases between. Written as DNA, the CDR3 is TGTGCCAGCAGTTTATGGGACGGCCCTGGCTCTGGGGCCAACGTCCTGACTTTC. Protein product: CASSLWDGPGSGANVLTF.

The chain links TRBV5-1 to TRBJ2-3, with D hard to call. Germline-derived CDR1 and CDR2 are SGHRS and YFSETQ. This CDR3 contains 14 residues. Trimming left V 3 bases short and J 2 bases short, with 10 bases between. CDR3 sequence reads: CASSWGSYTDTQYF. CDR3 nucleotides: TGCGCCAGCAGCTGGGGAAGTTACACAGATACGCAGTATTTT.

The J gene is TRBJ1-2, the V gene TRBV28, with D hard to call. V lost 6 bases and J lost 4, with 24 bases in between. From germline, CDR1 is MDHEN and CDR2 SYDVKM. This CDR3 region has 17 residues. In DNA form, the CDR3 reads TGTGCCAGCAGCGGGTCCCGTACCCCAGTGGTTACCTATGGCTACACCTTC. Translated, it gives CASSGSRTPVVTYGYTF.

The chain is built from TRBV11-2 and TRBJ2-7, with 9 bases aligning to TRBD1. V lost 5 bases, J lost 0 bases, and 11 bases stayed unmatched. The CDR3 extends over 17 amino acids. Germline assignment: CDR1 SGHAT and CDR2 FQNNGV. The CDR3 protein is CASSTDHSGQGSYEQYF. CDR3 nucleotide sequence: TGTGCCAGCAGCACCGACCACTCGGGACAGGGCTCCTACGAGCAGTACTTC.

This rearrangement joins TRBV11-3 to TRBJ2-3; D remains ambiguous. The germline CDR1 and CDR2 sequences are SGHNT and YENEEA. CDR3 length: 13 amino acids. V was cut by 5 bases and J by 2 bases, with 8 bases left in between. The chain's CDR3 is CASSPRHTDTQYF. CDR3 in DNA: TGTGCCAGCAGCCCCCGTCACACAGATACGCAGTATTTT.

The chain is built from TRBV21-1 and TRBJ2-7; the DNA was not compared with TRBD2, the D call given in the table. TRBV21-1 has pseudogene status. The CDR3 sequence is 12 residues long. CDR3 protein: CASSKGGREQYF. CDR3 coding DNA: TGTGCCAGCAGCAAAGGAGGGCGCGAGCAGTACTTC.

The chain is built from TRBV28 and TRBJ1-5; 7 nucleotides match TRBD1. J was trimmed by 8 bases and V by 3 bases; bases with no gene match: 10. The V gene's germline CDR1 is MDHEN and CDR2 SYDVKM. The CDR3 sequence is 15 residues long. CDR3 loop: CASSFTQGNLKPQHF. The CDR3 DNA reads TGTGCCAGCAGTTTTACACAGGGGAATCTTAAGCCCCAGCATTTT.

The chain couples TRBV6-1 to TRBJ1-2, with 7 bases fitting TRBD1. Germline CDR1 and CDR2: MNHNS and SASEGT. J gave up 4 bases and V 4 bases, and 6 bases lay outside the gene matches. CDR3 length: 14 amino acids. The CDR3 DNA is TGTGCCAGCAGTGCGACAGGGATGGGCTATGGCTACACCTTC. It yields the protein CASSATGMGYGYTF.

The chain uses TRBV18 and TRBJ1-5; a weak D match, TRBD1 (6 bases). V was cut by 3 bases and J by 3 bases, with 18 bases left in between. Germline V CDR1 and CDR2: KGHSH, LQKENI. CDR3 length: 17 residues. This CDR3 reads CASSPLRTAHDNQPQHF. The CDR3 DNA reads as TGTGCCAGCTCACCCTTAAGGACAGCTCATGACAATCAGCCCCAGCATTTT.

This chain links TRBV28 with TRBJ2-3; 11 bases are shared with TRBD2. The ends lost 2 bases at V and 0 bases at J; junction bases unmatched: 1. This CDR3 spans 16 amino acids. Germline loops: CDR1 MDHEN, CDR2 SYDVKM. For the CDR3, the DNA is TGTGCCAGCAGTTTAATAGCGGGAGGGAGCACAGATACGCAGTATTTT. Its translation: CASSLIAGGSTDTQYF.

V and J are TRBV18 and TRBJ2-3; TRBD1 or TRBD2 may be the D gene (5 bases each). Germline loops: CDR1 KGHSH, CDR2 LQKENI. The CDR3 spans 17 residues. V lost 5 bases, J lost 2 bases, and 20 bases lay in between. The CDR3 region is CASSEPGPTSDTDTQYF. DNA for the CDR3: TGTGCCAGCTCAGAACCGGGGCCGACGTCGGACACAGATACGCAGTATTTT.

The J gene is TRBJ2-3, the V gene TRBV18; 10 bases agree with TRBD1. Trimming removed 3 bases from V and 2 bases from J; junction bases left unmatched: 8. The CDR3 runs 17 residues. Germline values: CDR1 KGHSH, CDR2 LQKENI. CDR3 sequence reads: CASSPIPGQGHTDTQYF. The DNA for the CDR3 is TGTGCCAGCTCACCGATCCCGGGACAGGGGCACACAGATACGCAGTATTTT.

This clone has just one count. The chain is built from TRBV5-1 and TRBJ1-4; D remains ambiguous. V dropped 4 bases and J dropped 5 bases, with 15 bases sitting between them. The CDR3 runs to 15 residues. The germline gives CDR1 SGHRS, CDR2 YFSETQ. Here the CDR3 DNA reads TGCGCCAGCAGCGTAGCGGGCCCGGCAAATGAAAAACTGTTTTTT. Protein: CASSVAGPANEKLFF.